The clone carrying this T cell receptor beta chain occurred once. The primer mix had 60 Vbeta and 13 Jbeta primers. Some clones are missing from TCRdb's copy, which holds only in-frame ones; the method was immunoSEQ multiplex PCR. The sample has around 110,000 clones; around four fifths are singletons. This entry is derived from a study of cytomegalovirus exposure and HLA in healthy donors. On the study more broadly: Earlier findings included more than 95 million unique TCR beta sequences obtained from about 179 million T cells. When 350 to 400 donors were genotyped, around 77% of them were found to fall in the Caucasian-associated ancestry cluster.

What was sequenced was PBMCs. The clonotype originates from a man aged 25-45 years in good health and CMV-seronegative.

CDR3 DNA sequence: TGTGCCAGCAGTGATCGGGTTTCACCCCTCCACTTT. This encodes CASSDRVSPLHF. V gene TRBV6-1 combines with J gene TRBJ1-6; no reliable D call. The CDR3 runs to 12 residues. Deletions cut 3 bases from V and 9 bases from J, with 6 bases between. The germline CDR1 and CDR2 sequences are MNHNS and SASEGT.